This T cell receptor (beta chain) came from a study of T-cell memory formation after mild COVID-19. Across the whole study: Each donor largely had its own TCR clusters. General study findings and limits: Contracting CD4+ clones sat mainly in CM and EM; CD8+ in EMRA. Memory sampled before infection contained some responding clones, suggesting cross-reactive memory joined. Contracting clones from day 15 to 85 had balanced CD4/CD8; later expanders favoured CD4+.

V gave up 8 bases and J gave up 4 bases; unmatched junction bases: 11. The CDR3 has 15 residues. Germline V lookup: CDR1 MGHRA, CDR2 YSYEKL. As for this clonotype: The antigen is not known.

From the 5' RACE reads, TCRdb called clonotypes with MiXCR, one entry per CDR3 protein. The repertoire includes more than 300,000 distinct CDR3 sequences, around an eighth of them detected once, and roughly 23% sits in the top ten. The sequenced sample was PBMCs or a T cell subset sorted from them (not recorded which). The rearrangement links TRBV4-1 to TRBJ2-3; 8 bases match TRBD1. This sequence originates from a man younger than 35 who had mild COVID-19 (a few samples of this study predate the infection). Cell type and time point are not known. The CDR3 protein is CASAWTGRLSDTQYF. Written as DNA, the CDR3 is TGCGCCAGCGCCTGGACAGGGCGTCTGTCAGATACGCAGTATTTT.